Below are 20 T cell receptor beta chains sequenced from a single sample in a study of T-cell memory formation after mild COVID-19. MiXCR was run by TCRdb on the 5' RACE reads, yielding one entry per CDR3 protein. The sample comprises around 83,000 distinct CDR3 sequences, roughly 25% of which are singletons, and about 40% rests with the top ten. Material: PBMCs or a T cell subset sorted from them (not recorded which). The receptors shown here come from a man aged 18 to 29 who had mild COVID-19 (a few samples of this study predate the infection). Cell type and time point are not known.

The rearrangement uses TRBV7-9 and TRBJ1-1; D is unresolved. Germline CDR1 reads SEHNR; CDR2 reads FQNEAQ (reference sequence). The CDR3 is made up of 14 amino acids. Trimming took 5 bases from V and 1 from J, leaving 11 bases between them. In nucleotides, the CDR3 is TGTGCCAGCAGCCTAGGACGGGAGAACACTGAAGCTTTCTTT. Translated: CASSLGRENTEAFF.

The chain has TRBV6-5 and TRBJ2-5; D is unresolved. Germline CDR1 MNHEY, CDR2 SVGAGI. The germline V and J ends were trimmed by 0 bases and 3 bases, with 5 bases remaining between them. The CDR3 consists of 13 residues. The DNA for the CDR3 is TGTGCCAGCAGTTACTCGTCGGAAGAGACCCAGTACTTC. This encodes CASSYSSEETQYF.

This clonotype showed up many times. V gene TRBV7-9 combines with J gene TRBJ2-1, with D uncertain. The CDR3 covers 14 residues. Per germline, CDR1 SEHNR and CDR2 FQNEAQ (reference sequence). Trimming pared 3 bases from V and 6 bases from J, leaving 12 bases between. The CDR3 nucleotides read TGTGCCAGCAGCTTCTCGACTTCTCCCAATGAGCAGTTCTTC. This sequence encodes CASSFSTSPNEQFF.

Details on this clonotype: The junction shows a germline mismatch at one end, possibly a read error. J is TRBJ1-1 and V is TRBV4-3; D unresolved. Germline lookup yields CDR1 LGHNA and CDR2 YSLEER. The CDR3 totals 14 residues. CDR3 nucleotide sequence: TGCGCCCGCAGCCAAGTCCTGGCGGATGAAGAAGCTTTCTTT. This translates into CARSQVLADEEAFF.

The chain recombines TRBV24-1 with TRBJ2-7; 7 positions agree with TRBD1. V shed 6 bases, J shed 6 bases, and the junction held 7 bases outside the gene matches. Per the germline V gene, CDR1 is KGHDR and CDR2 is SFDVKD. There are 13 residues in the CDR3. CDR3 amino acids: CATSTHAGGEQYV. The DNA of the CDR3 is TGTGCCACCAGTACCCATGCAGGGGGCGAGCAGTACGTC.

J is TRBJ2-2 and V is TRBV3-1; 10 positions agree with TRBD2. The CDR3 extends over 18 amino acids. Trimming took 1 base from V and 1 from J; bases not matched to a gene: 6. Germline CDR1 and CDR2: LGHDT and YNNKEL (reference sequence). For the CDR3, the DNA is TGTGCCAGCAGCCAAGGGTCTAGCGGGGGCCGGAACACCGGGGAGCTGTTTTTT. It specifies CASSQGSSGGRNTGELFF.

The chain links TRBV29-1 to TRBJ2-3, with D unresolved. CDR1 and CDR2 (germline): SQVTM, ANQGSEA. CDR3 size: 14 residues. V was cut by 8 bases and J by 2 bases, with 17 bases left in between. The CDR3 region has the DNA TGCAGCTCCCTGCTGGGTACGCTCACAGATACGCAGTATTTT. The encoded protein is CSSLLGTLTDTQYF.

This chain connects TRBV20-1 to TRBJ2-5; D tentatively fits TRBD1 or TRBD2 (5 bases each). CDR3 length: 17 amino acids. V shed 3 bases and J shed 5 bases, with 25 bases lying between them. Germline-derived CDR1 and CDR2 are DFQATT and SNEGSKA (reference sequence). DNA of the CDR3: TGCAGTGCTAGTCCCCGGGGCCACACCACCCTGTTGGAGACCCAGTACTTC. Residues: CSASPRGHTTLLETQYF.

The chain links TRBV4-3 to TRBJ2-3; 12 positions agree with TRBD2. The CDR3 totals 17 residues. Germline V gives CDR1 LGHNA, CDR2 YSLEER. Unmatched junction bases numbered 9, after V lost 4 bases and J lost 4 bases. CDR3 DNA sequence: TGCGCCAGCAGCCCACTCAGGACTAGCGGGGATCCAGATACGCAGTATTTT. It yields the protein CASSPLRTSGDPDTQYF.

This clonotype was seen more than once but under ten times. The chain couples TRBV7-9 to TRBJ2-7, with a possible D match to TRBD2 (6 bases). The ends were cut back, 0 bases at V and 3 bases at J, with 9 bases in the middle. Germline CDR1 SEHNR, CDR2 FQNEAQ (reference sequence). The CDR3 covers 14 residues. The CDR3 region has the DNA TGTGCCAGCAGCTTAGCGGGGGGAAGCTACGAGCAGTACGTC. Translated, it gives CASSLAGGSYEQYV.

CDR3 nucleotides: TGCGCCAGCAGAAGCCGGGACAGGGGCTACAATGAGCAGTTCTTC. Its translation is CASRSRDRGYNEQFF. This chain uses TRBV5-1 with TRBJ2-1; 10 bases map to TRBD1. The CDR3 spans 15 residues. V gave up 5 bases and J gave up 3 bases; unmatched junction bases: 5. CDR1 SGHRS and CDR2 YFSETQ come from the germline V gene.

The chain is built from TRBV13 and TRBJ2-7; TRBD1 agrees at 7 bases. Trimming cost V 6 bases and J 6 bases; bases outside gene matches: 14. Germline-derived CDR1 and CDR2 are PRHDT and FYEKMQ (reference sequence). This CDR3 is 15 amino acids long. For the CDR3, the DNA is TGTGCCAGCAGTTCCAATGGGGGACAGCTGGGCGAGCAGTACTTC. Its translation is CASSSNGGQLGEQYF.

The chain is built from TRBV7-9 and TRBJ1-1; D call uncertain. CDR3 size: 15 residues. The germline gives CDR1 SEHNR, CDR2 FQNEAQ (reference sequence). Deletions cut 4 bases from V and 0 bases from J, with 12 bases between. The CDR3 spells CASSSRRQMNTEAFF. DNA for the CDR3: TGTGCCAGCAGCTCGAGACGGCAGATGAACACTGAAGCTTTCTTT.

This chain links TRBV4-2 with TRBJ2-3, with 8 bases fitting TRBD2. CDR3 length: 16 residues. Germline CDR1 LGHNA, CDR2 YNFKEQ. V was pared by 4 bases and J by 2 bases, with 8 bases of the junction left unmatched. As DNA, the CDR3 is TGTGCCAGCAGCCCCGCGGGGGGTTTCACCACAGATACGCAGTATTTT. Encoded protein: CASSPAGGFTTDTQYF.

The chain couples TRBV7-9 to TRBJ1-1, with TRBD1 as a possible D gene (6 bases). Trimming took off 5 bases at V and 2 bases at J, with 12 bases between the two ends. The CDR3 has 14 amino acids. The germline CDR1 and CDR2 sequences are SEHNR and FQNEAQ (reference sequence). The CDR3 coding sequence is TGTGCCAGCAGCGCCGTACAGGGAAACACTGAAGCTTTCTTT. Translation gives CASSAVQGNTEAFF. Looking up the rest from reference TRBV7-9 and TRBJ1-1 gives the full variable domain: DTGVSQNPRHKITKRGQNVTFRCDPISEHNRLYWYRQTLGQGPEFLTYFQNEAQLEKSRLLSDRFSAERPKGSFSTLEIQRTEQGDSAMYLCASSAVQGNTEAFFGQGTRLTVV.

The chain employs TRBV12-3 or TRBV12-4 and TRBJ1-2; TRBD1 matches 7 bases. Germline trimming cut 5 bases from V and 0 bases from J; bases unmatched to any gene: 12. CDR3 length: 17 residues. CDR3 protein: CASSLVLAGTANYGYTF. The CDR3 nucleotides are TGTGCCAGCAGTCTAGTTCTTGCCGGGACAGCTAACTATGGCTACACCTTC.

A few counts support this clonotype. CDR3 sequence: CASSQVRDEQYF. As DNA, the CDR3 is TGCGCCAGCAGCCAAGTCAGGGACGAGCAGTACTTC. This chain links TRBV4-1 with TRBJ2-7, with D perhaps TRBD1 (5 bases). With 1 base removed from V and 5 bases from J, the gap between germline ends came to 6 bases. The CDR3 covers 12 residues. From germline, CDR1 is MGHRA and CDR2 YSYEKL.

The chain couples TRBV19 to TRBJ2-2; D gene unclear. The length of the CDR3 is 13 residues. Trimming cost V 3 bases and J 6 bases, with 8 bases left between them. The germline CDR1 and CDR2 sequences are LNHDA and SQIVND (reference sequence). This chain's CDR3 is CASSIGVAGELFF. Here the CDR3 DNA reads TGTGCCAGTAGTATCGGTGTCGCCGGGGAGCTGTTTTTT.

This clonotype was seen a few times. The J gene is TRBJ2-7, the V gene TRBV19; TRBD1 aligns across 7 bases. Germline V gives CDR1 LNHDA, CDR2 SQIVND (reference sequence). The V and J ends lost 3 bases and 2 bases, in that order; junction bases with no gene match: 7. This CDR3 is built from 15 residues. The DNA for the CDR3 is TGTGCCAGTAGTATGGCAGGGGGTCCCACCTACGAGCAGTACTTC. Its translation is CASSMAGGPTYEQYF.

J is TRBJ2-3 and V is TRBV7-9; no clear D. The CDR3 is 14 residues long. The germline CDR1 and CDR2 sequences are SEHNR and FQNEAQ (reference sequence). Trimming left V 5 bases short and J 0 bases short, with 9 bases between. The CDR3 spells CASSLAPSTDTQYF. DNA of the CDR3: TGTGCCAGCAGCCTCGCACCTAGCACAGATACGCAGTATTTT.